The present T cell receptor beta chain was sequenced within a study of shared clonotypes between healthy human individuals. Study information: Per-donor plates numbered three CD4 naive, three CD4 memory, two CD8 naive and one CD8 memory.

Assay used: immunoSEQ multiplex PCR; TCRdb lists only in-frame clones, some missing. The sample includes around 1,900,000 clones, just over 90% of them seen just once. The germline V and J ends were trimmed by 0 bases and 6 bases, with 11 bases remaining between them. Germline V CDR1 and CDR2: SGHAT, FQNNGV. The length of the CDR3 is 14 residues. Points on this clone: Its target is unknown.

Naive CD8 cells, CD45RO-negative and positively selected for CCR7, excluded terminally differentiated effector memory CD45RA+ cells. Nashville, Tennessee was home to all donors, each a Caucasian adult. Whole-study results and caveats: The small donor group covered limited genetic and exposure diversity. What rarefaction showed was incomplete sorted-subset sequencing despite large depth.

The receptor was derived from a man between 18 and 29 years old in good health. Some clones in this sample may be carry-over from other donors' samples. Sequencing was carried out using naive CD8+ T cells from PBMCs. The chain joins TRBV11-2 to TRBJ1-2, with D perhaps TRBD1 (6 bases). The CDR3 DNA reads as TGTGCCAGCAGCTTAGATCCCCAGGGGAATGGCTACACCTTC. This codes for CASSLDPQGNGYTF.